The 22 T cell receptor beta chains reported below all come from one sample, sequenced in a study of memory CD8 T cells in hepatitis C reinfection. Indicated time point: pre-reinfection, 55 to 20 weeks before reinfection detection. TCR sequencing was done directly ex vivo on sorted cells, without expansion in vitro. Clones were sequenced by immunoSEQ multiplex PCR, and TCRdb holds only the in-frame ones, with some missing. The repertoire holds approximately 50,000 clones, with roughly 86% as singletons. Sequenced material: naive CD8+ T cells sorted from blood. The receptors here all came from a man between 18 and 35 years old with hepatitis C virus infection.

The table lists this clone with a count of one. This sequence joins TRBV29-1 and TRBJ2-2; D might be TRBD2 (7 bases). CDR3 size: 14 residues. Germline assignment: CDR1 SQVTM and CDR2 ANQGSEA. V was clipped by 3 bases and J by 1 base, with 9 bases between them. CDR3 in DNA: TGCAGCGTTGACGGGGGGCTGAACACCGGGGAGCTGTTTTTT. Translated: CSVDGGLNTGELFF.

The table lists this clone with a count of one. The chain recombines TRBV28 with TRBJ2-3; 7 bases match TRBD2. The V and J ends lost 7 bases and 2 bases, in that order; junction bases with no gene match: 12. Germline loops: CDR1 MDHEN, CDR2 SYDVKM. The CDR3 is 16 residues long. This chain's CDR3 is CASTQASGLLTDTQYF. In DNA form, the CDR3 reads TGTGCCAGCACCCAAGCTAGCGGTCTTCTCACAGATACGCAGTATTTT.

The chain combines TRBV6-5 with TRBJ1-3; the match to TRBD1 covers 8 bases. Germline V gives CDR1 MNHEY, CDR2 SVGAGI. CDR3 length equals 14 residues. Trimming removed 6 bases from V and 6 bases from J; junction bases left unmatched: 7. CDR3 residues: CASSHWTGQNTIYF. Here the CDR3 DNA reads TGTGCCAGCAGCCACTGGACAGGGCAAAACACCATATATTTT.

This rearrangement joins TRBV28 to TRBJ2-1, with TRBD2 matching 13 bases. The CDR3 loop spans 17 amino acids. V lost 10 bases to trimming and J lost 3 bases; unmatched junction nucleotides: 12. Per the germline V gene, CDR1 is MDHEN and CDR2 is SYDVKM. CDR3 loop: CATGLAGVRDGYNEQFF. The CDR3 DNA sequence: TGTGCCACCGGACTAGCGGGAGTCAGGGACGGCTACAATGAGCAGTTCTTC.

Notes on this clone: The same CDR3 arises from other DNA sequences in this sample as well. V is TRBV27 and J is TRBJ1-2; 12 bases match TRBD1. This CDR3 comprises 17 residues. Germline V gives CDR1 MNHEY, CDR2 SMNVEV (reference sequence). The V and J ends lost 5 bases and 6 bases, in that order; junction bases with no gene match: 13. This CDR3 reads CASSPGTGGRWGDGYTF. The CDR3 DNA reads TGTGCCAGCAGTCCTGGGACAGGGGGCCGCTGGGGGGATGGCTACACCTTC.

With regard to this clone: Other DNA variants within this sample encode the same CDR3. In DNA, the CDR3 is TGTGCCAGCAGTTTATCGGGGGGGACTGAAGCTTTCTTT. As protein: CASSLSGGTEAFF. V is TRBV27 and J is TRBJ1-1, with D possibly matching TRBD1 (5 bases). Germline V gene sequence: CDR1 MNHEY, CDR2 SMNVEV (reference sequence). The CDR3 has 13 amino acids. V was clipped by 0 bases and J by 5 bases, with 7 bases between them.

The rearrangement uses TRBV19 and TRBJ1-1, with TRBD1 matching over 8 bases. The germline gives CDR1 LNHDA, CDR2 SQIVND (reference sequence). This CDR3 contains 15 residues. V dropped 5 bases and J dropped 4; count of bases not matched to a gene: 9. The CDR3 region has the DNA TGTGCCAGTAGTGCAACACAGGGGGACGGCACTGAAGCTTTCTTT. Protein sequence: CASSATQGDGTEAFF.

The table lists this clone with a count of one. The chain employs TRBV7-9 and TRBJ1-5; D gene unclear. Trimming shortened V by 0 bases and J by 0 bases, and 9 bases separated the two germline ends. The length of the CDR3 is 16 residues. Germline V gene lookup returns CDR1 SEHNR and CDR2 FQNEAQ (reference sequence). CDR3 bases: TGTGCCAGCAGCTTAGCGGGAGGATTTAGCAATCAGCCCCAGCATTTT. This encodes CASSLAGGFSNQPQHF.

V gene TRBV6-5 combines with J gene TRBJ1-1, with 7 bases fitting TRBD1. Germline CDR1 and CDR2: MNHEY and SVGAGI. Trimming took 6 bases from V and 0 from J; bases not matched to a gene: 4. The CDR3 is 14 residues long. CDR3 loop: CASRQGYMNTEAFF. The CDR3 DNA reads as TGTGCCAGCAGACAGGGGTACATGAACACTGAAGCTTTCTTT.

This clone was detected a few times. The chain recombines TRBV4-1 with TRBJ2-2, with 9 bases fitting TRBD2. The germline gives CDR1 MGHRA, CDR2 YSYEKL. The CDR3 sequence is 17 residues long. J gave up 4 bases and V 2 bases, and 8 bases lay outside the gene matches. CDR3 in DNA: TGCGCCAGCAGCCAATCCCCACCTAGCGGGGCCACCGGGGAGCTGTTTTTT. Translating it yields CASSQSPPSGATGELFF.

The chain carries TRBV27 and TRBJ2-2; TRBD1 agrees at 8 bases. The CDR3 sequence is 15 residues long. From germline, CDR1 is MNHEY and CDR2 SMNVEV (reference sequence). After removal of 3 bases from V and 3 bases from J, the junction contained 3 bases not matched to a gene. The CDR3 sequence is CASSLQDRDTGELFF. As DNA, the CDR3 is TGTGCCAGCAGTTTGCAGGACAGGGACACCGGGGAGCTGTTTTTT.

As to this clone: The sample holds other DNA sequences that translate to the same CDR3. This chain uses TRBV9 with TRBJ2-7, with D possibly matching TRBD2 (6 bases). The V gene lost 0 bases and the J gene lost 2 bases, with 9 bases spanning the gap. This CDR3 spans 14 amino acids. Germline V CDR1 and CDR2: SGDLS, YYNGEE. CDR3 nucleotides: TGTGCCAGCAGCGTAGGGGGCGGGACCTACGAGCAGTACTTC. Encoded protein: CASSVGGGTYEQYF.

This chain links TRBV29-1 with TRBJ2-1, with D possibly TRBD2 on 6 matching bases. Trimming took 2 bases from V and 10 from J, leaving 12 bases between them. This CDR3 is built from 12 residues. Germline loops: CDR1 SQVTM, CDR2 ANQGSEA. The CDR3 is CSVELVGGEQFF. DNA for the CDR3: TGCAGCGTTGAACTAGTGGGGGGAGAGCAGTTCTTC.

J is TRBJ2-3 and V is TRBV5-8, with TRBD2 matching 7 bases. The J segment lost 1 base and the V segment lost 2 bases, leaving 7 bases of the junction unmatched. The CDR3 runs 16 residues. Germline CDR1 is SGHTS and CDR2 is YDEGEE. CDR3 coding DNA: TGTGCCAGCAGCTTAGATGCGGGAGAGGGCACAGATACGCAGTATTTT. Translated: CASSLDAGEGTDTQYF.

This chain's CDR3 is CASSSLQGLNTEAFF. DNA of the CDR3: TGTGCCAGCAGTTCTCTACAGGGATTGAACACTGAAGCTTTCTTT. J is TRBJ1-1 and V is TRBV27; maybe TRBD1 (6 bases). The CDR3 consists of 15 residues. The germline CDR1 and CDR2 sequences are MNHEY and SMNVEV (reference sequence). Trimming removed 4 bases at V and 0 bases at J, with 12 bases between.

The rearrangement links TRBV6-1 to TRBJ2-1, with TRBD2 as a possible D gene (5 bases). This CDR3 region has 13 residues. The V gene's germline CDR1 is MNHNS and CDR2 SASEGT. Trimming took 0 bases from V and 10 from J, leaving 10 bases between them. The CDR3 nucleotides are TGTGCCAGCAGTGAAGCGGTTTTAGCGGAGCAGTTCTTC. It specifies CASSEAVLAEQFF.

The gene calls are TRBV2 and TRBJ2-5; the D is unclear. CDR3 length: 15 amino acids. Between the trimmed V and J ends, which lost 1 base and 0 bases, there was a span of 9 bases. The germline V gene encodes CDR1 SNHLY and CDR2 FYNNEI. The CDR3 sequence is CASSEGGEHQETQYF. Written as DNA, the CDR3 is TGTGCCAGCAGTGAAGGCGGTGAACACCAAGAGACCCAGTACTTC.

This chain links TRBV18 with TRBJ1-2, with 7 bases aligning to TRBD1. CDR1 KGHSH and CDR2 LQKENI come from the germline V gene. The CDR3 totals 14 residues. J lost 1 base, V lost 4 bases, and 3 bases had no gene match. CDR3 DNA sequence: TGTGCCAGCTCACGTGGACAGGATAACTATGGCTACACCTTC. It codes for CASSRGQDNYGYTF.

The J gene is TRBJ2-2, the V gene TRBV29-1, with D unclear. CDR1 is SQVTM and CDR2 is ANQGSEA in the germline V gene. The CDR3 spans 13 residues. The germline V and J ends were trimmed by 1 base and 1 base, with 4 bases remaining between them. Here the CDR3 reads CSVEVQNTGELFF. Here the CDR3 DNA reads TGCAGCGTTGAAGTCCAGAACACCGGGGAGCTGTTTTTT.

The CDR3 nucleotides are TGTGCCAGCAGCCTTCCGGGTTTTCCCTACGAGCAGTACTTC. Translated: CASSLPGFPYEQYF. The rearrangement joins TRBV6-5 to TRBJ2-7; no firm D call. The ends were cut back, 6 bases at V and 2 bases at J, with 14 bases in the middle. Per germline, CDR1 MNHEY and CDR2 SVGAGI. The CDR3 totals 14 residues.

The V gene is TRBV2, the J gene TRBJ1-5; 8 nucleotides align to TRBD1. The J segment lost 0 bases and the V segment lost 6 bases, leaving 4 bases of the junction unmatched. This CDR3 is built from 15 residues. Germline V gene data show CDR1 as SNHLY and CDR2 as FYNNEI. CDR3 in DNA: TGTGCCAGCAGCCAGGGGGCCCTTAGCAATCAGCCCCAGCATTTT. Residues: CASSQGALSNQPQHF.

The chain uses TRBV5-1 and TRBJ2-5, with 9 bases matching TRBD1. CDR1 SGHRS and CDR2 YFSETQ come from the germline V gene. The CDR3 sequence is 14 residues long. Germline trimming cut 4 bases from V and 2 bases from J; bases unmatched to any gene: 3. The CDR3 DNA sequence: TGCGCCAGCAGCCCGGGACAGGGACAAGAGACCCAGTACTTC. Encoded protein: CASSPGQGQETQYF.